This T cell receptor beta chain comes out of a study of patients and donors after allogeneic stem cell transplantation. Germline V CDR1 and CDR2: ENHRY, SYGVKD. V dropped 3 bases and J dropped 7; count of bases not matched to a gene: 8. This CDR3 has 15 residues. A single record per CDR3 protein comes from TCRdb applying MiXCR to the RT-PCR reads. The table lists 900,000 to 1,000,000 distinct CDR3 sequences, under 20% of them singletons. The sequence was obtained from a human donor who was either an allogeneic HSCT recipient or a stem cell or donor lymphocyte infusion donor (not recorded which). It is not recorded whose cells these are; they may come from a transplant donor. Material for sequencing was blood, either unsorted or a sorted T cell fraction (not recorded which). V is TRBV10-3 and J is TRBJ1-2; 10 nucleotides match TRBD1. CDR3 amino acids: CAISDDRQGARGYTF. The CDR3, as DNA: TGTGCCATCAGTGACGACCGACAGGGGGCACGTGGCTACACCTTC.